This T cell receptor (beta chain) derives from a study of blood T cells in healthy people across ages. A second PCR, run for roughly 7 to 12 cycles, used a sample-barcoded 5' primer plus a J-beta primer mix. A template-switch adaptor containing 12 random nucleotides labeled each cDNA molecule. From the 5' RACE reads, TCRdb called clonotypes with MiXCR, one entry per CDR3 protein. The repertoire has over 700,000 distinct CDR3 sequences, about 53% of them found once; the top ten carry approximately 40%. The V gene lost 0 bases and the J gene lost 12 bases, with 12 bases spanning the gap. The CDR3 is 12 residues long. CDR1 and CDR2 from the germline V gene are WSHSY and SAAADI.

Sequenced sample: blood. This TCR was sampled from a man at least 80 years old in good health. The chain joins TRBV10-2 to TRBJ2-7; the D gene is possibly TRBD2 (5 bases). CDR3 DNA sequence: TGCGCCAGCAGTGAGTCGAGGGATCCATGGTACTTC. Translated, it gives CASSESRDPWYF.